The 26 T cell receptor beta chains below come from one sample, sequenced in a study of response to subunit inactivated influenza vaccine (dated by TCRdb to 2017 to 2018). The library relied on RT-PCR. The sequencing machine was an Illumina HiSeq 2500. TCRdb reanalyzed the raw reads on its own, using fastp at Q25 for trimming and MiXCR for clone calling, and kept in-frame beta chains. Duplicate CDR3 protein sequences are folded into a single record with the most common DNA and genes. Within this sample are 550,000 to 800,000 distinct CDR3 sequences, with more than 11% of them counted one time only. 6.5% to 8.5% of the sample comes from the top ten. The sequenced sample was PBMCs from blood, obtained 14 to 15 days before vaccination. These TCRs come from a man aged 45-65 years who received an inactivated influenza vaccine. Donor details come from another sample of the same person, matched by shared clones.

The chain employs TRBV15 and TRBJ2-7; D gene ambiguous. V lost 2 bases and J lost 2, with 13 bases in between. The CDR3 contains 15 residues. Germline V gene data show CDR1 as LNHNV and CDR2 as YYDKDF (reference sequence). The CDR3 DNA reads TGTGCCACCAGCAGACTCCCTGGCCCTCCCTACGAGCAGTACTTC. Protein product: CATSRLPGPPYEQYF.

CDR3 amino acids: CATSRGVAETYEQYF. CDR3 nucleotide sequence: TGTGCCACCAGCAGAGGAGTAGCGGAGACCTACGAGCAGTACTTC. The gene calls are TRBV15 and TRBJ2-7, with D tentatively TRBD2 (6 bases). CDR1 LNHNV and CDR2 YYDKDF come from the germline V gene (reference sequence). This CDR3 contains 15 residues. Trimming removed 1 base from V and 2 bases from J, with 12 bases in between.

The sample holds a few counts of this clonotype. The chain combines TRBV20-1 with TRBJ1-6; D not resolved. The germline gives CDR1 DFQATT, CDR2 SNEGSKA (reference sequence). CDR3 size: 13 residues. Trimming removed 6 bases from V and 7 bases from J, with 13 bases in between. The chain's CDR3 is CSAAYQANSPLHF. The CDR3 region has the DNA TGCAGTGCCGCGTACCAGGCGAATTCACCCCTCCACTTT.

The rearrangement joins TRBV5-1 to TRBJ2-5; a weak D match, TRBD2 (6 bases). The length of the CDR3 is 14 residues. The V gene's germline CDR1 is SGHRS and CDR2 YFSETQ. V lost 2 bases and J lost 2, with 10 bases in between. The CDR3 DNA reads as TGCGCCAGCAGCTTTGCGGGGCTACAAGAGACCCAGTACTTC. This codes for CASSFAGLQETQYF.

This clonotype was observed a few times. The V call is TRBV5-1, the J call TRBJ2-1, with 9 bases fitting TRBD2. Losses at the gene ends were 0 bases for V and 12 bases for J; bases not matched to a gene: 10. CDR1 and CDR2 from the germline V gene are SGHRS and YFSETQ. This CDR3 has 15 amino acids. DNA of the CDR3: TGCGCCAGCAGCTTGGGGCTAGCGGGAATCCGTGGGCAGTTCTTC. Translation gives CASSLGLAGIRGQFF.

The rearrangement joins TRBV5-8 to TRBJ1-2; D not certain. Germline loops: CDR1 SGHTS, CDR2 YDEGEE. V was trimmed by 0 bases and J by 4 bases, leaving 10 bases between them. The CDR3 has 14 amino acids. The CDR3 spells CASSLEPGVYGYTF. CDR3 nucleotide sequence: TGTGCCAGCAGCTTGGAGCCGGGAGTCTATGGCTACACCTTC.

The CDR3 reads CATRDDSYEQYF. The CDR3 DNA follows: TGTGCCACTAGGGACGACTCCTACGAGCAGTACTTC. V is TRBV3-1 and J is TRBJ2-7, with D perhaps TRBD1 or TRBD2 (5 bases each). The V end lost 10 bases, the J end lost 0 bases, and 10 bases lay between the germline ends. Germline lookup yields CDR1 LGHDT and CDR2 YNNKEL (reference sequence). CDR3 length: 12 residues.

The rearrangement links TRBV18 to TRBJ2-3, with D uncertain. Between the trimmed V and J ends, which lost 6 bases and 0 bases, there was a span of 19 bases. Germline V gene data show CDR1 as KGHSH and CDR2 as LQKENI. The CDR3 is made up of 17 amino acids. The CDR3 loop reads CASSPASVQRSTDTQYF. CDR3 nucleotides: TGTGCCAGCTCGCCAGCTTCAGTGCAGAGGAGCACAGATACGCAGTATTTT.

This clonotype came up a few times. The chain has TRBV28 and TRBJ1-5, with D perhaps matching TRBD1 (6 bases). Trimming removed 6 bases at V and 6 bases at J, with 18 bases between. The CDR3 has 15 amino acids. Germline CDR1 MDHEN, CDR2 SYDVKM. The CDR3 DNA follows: TGTGCCAGCAGACCACCGACAGGTTGGTTTCAGCCCCAGCATTTT. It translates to CASRPPTGWFQPQHF.

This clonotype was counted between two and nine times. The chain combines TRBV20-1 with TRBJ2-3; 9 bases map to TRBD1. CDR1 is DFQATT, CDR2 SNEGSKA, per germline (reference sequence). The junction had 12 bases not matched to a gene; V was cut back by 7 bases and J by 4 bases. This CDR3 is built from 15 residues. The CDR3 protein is CSVRLGQGSADTQYF. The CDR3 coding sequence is TGCAGTGTCAGACTGGGACAGGGAAGTGCAGATACGCAGTATTTT.

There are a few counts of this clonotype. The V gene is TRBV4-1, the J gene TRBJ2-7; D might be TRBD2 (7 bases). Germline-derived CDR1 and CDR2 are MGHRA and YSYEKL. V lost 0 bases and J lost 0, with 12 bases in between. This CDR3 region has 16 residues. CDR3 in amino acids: CASSQEAGTPSYEQYF. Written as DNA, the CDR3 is TGCGCCAGCAGCCAAGAAGCGGGGACACCCTCCTACGAGCAGTACTTC.

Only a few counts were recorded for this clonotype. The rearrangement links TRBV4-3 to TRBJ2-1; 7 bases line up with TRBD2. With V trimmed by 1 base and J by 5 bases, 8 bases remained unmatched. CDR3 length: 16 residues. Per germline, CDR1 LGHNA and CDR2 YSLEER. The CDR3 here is CASSQVSLADNNEQFF. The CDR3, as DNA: TGCGCCAGCAGCCAAGTAAGCCTAGCGGATAACAATGAGCAGTTCTTC.

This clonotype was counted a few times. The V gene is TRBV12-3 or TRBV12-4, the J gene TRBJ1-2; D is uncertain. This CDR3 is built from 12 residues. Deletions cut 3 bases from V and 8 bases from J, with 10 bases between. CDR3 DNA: TGTGCCAGCAGTTTCATGGGGTCGGGCTACACCTTC. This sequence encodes CASSFMGSGYTF.

The CDR3 sequence: CATSRDVRGLDTQYF. As DNA, the CDR3 is TGTGCCACCAGCAGAGATGTCAGGGGGCTTGATACGCAGTATTTT. The rearrangement links TRBV15 to TRBJ2-3; 8 bases match TRBD1. The V gene's germline CDR1 is LNHNV and CDR2 YYDKDF (reference sequence). This CDR3 contains 15 residues. V dropped 0 bases and J dropped 6; count of bases not matched to a gene: 5.

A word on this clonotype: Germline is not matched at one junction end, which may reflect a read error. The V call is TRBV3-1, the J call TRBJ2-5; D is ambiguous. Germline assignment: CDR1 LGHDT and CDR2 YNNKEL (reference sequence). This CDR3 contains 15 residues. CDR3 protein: CASSQHSGFQGTQYF. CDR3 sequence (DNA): TGTGCCAGCAGCCAACACAGTGGCTTCCAAGGGACCCAGTACTTC.

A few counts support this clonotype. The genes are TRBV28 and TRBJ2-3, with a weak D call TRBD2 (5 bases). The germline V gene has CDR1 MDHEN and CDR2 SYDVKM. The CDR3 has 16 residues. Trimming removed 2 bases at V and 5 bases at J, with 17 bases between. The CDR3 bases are TGTGCCAGCAGTTTAGGCCCGTGGCTAGCACAAGATACGCAGTATTTT. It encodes CASSLGPWLAQDTQYF.

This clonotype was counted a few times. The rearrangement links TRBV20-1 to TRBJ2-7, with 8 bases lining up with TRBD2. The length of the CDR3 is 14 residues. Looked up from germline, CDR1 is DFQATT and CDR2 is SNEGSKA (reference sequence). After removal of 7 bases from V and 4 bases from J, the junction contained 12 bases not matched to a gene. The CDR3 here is CSVPPGTRGYEQYF. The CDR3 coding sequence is TGCAGTGTCCCCCCCGGGACTAGAGGTTACGAGCAGTACTTC.

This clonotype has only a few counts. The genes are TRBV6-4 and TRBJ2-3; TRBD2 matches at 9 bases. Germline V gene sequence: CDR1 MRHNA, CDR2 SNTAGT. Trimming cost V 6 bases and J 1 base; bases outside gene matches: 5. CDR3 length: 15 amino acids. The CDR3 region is CASRRTSARTDTQYF. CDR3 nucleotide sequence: TGTGCCAGCAGGAGGACTAGCGCCCGCACAGATACGCAGTATTTT.

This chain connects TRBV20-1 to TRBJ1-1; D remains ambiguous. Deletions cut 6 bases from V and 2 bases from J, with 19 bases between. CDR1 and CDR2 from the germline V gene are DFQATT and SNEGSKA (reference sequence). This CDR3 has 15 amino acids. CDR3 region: CSAMNSQSYNTEAFF. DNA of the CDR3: TGCAGTGCCATGAATTCACAAAGTTATAACACTGAAGCTTTCTTT.

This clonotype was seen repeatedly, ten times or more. CDR3 DNA sequence: TGTGCCATCGGGAGTGGGGGCATTGGACAGACGTTAGGGTCGGCCAATGAGCAGTTCTTC. Protein product: CAIGSGGIGQTLGSANEQFF. The rearrangement links TRBV10-3 to TRBJ2-1, with D tentatively TRBD1 (6 bases). The CDR3 is 20 amino acids. V gave up 8 bases and J gave up 6 bases, with 35 bases separating them. The germline gives CDR1 ENHRY, CDR2 SYGVKD.

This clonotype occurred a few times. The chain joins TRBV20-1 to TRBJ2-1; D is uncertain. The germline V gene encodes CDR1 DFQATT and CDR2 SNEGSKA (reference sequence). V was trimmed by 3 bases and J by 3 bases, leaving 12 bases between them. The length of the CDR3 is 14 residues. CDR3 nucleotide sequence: TGCAGTGCTAGTTTCGGGCCCTACTACAATGAGCAGTTCTTC. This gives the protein CSASFGPYYNEQFF.

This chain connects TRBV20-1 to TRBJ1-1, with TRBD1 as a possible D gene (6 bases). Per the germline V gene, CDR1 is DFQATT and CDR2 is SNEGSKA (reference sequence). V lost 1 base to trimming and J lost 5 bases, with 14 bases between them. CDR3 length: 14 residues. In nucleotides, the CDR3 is TGCAGTGCTAGAGTTGGGGGGCGGGATACTGAAGCTTTCTTT. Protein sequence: CSARVGGRDTEAFF.

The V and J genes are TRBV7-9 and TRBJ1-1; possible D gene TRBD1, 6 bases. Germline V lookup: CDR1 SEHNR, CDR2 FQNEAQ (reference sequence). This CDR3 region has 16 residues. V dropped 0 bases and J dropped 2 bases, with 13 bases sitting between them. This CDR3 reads CASSLAQAGANTEAFF. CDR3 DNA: TGTGCCAGCAGCTTAGCGCAGGCAGGGGCTAACACTGAAGCTTTCTTT.

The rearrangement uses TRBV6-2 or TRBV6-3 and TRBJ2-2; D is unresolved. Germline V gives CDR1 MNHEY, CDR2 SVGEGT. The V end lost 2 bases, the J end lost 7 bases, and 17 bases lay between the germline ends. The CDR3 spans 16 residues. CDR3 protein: CASSYQPGPSYGELFF. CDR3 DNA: TGTGCCAGCAGTTACCAGCCGGGCCCCTCATACGGGGAGCTGTTTTTT.

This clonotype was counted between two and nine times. CDR3 nucleotide sequence: TGTGCCAGCAGCTTAATGGCGACGGAGAAGCTGTTTTTT. Amino acid sequence: CASSLMATEKLFF. V is TRBV7-3 and J is TRBJ2-2; D remains ambiguous. Germline assignment: CDR1 SGHTA and CDR2 FQGTGA. V was trimmed by 1 base and J by 12 bases, leaving 12 bases between them. CDR3 length equals 13 residues.

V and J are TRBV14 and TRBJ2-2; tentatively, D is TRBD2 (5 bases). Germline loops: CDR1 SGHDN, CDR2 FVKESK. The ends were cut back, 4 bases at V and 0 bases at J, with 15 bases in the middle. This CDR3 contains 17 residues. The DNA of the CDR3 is TGTGCCAGCAGCCTCTGGACGGGAACTACGAACACCGGGGAGCTGTTTTTT. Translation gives CASSLWTGTTNTGELFF.